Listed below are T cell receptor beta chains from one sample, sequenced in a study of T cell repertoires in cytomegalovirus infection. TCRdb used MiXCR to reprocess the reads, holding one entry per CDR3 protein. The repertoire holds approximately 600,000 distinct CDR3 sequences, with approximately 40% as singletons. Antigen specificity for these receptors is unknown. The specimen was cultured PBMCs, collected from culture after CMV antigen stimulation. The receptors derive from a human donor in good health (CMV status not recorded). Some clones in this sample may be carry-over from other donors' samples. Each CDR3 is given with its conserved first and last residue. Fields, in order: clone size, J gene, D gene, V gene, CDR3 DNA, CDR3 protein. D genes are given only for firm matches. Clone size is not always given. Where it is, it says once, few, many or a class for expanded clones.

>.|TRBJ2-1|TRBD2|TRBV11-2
TGTGCCAGCAGTTCCCTAGGACTAGCGGGCTTTCGCAATGAGCAGTTCTTC
CASSSLGLAGFRNEQFF
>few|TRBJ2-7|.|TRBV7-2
TGTGCCAGCAGCTTAAGGGGGAAGGGGATTGGGACGGAAGCCTCATACGAGCAGTACTTC
CASSLRGKGIGTEASYEQYF
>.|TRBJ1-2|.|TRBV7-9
TGTGCCAGCAGCTTAGCACATCAAGGCTACACCTTC
CASSLAHQGYTF
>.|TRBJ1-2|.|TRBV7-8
TGTGCCAGCAGCTTAGGGCCGGGTTACTATGGCTACACCTTC
CASSLGPGYYGYTF
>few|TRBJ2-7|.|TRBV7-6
TGTGCCAGCAGCCCCCACCCTCGCGGGGTTTCCTACGAGCAGTACTTC
CASSPHPRGVSYEQYF
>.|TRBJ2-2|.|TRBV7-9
TGTGCCAGCAGCTTAGAACCCCCAAGGGTACTAAACACCGGGGAGCTGTTTTTT
CASSLEPPRVLNTGELFF
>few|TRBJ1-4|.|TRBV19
TGTGCCAGTAGTTCCGAAACTAATGAAAAACTGTTTTTT
CASSSETNEKLFF
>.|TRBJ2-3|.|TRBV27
TGTGCCAGCAGTTCCACCCGACGAGATACGCAGTATTTT
CASSSTRRDTQYF
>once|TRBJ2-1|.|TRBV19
TGTGCCAGTAGTATAGGGGGGGGACAGAATGAGCAGTTCTTC
CASSIGGGQNEQFF
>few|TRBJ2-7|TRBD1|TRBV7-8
TGTGCCAGCAGCTTTGGACAGGGGGCAAGAGAGCAGTACTTC
CASSFGQGAREQYF
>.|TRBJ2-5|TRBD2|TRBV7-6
TGTGCCAGCAGCTTGGGGGGGGTATACAGGGAGACCCAGTACTTC
CASSLGGVYRETQYF
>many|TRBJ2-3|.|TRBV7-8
TGTGCCAGCAGATTCACAGATACGCAGTATTTT
CASRFTDTQYF
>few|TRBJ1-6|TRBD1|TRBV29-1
TGCAGCGGGGGGACAGGGGCGTATAATTCACCCCTCCACTTT
CSGGTGAYNSPLHF
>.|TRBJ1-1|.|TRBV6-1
TGTGCCAGCAGGGGGGACCAGAGCACTGACGCTTTCTTT
CASRGDQSTDAFF
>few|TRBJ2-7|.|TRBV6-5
TGTGCCAGCAGTTATTTGAACAGGGGAGGGGAGCAGTACTTC
CASSYLNRGGEQYF
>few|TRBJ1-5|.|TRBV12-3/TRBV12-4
TGTGCCAGCAGTCCGAAAGTACAGCCCCAGCATTTT
CASSPKVQPQHF
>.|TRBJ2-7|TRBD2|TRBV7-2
TGTGCCAGCAGCTCGGGACTAGCGGGGACCCACGAGCAGTACTTC
CASSSGLAGTHEQYF
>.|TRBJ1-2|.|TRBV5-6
TGTGCCAGCAGCTTGACAGACTATGGCTACACCTTC
CASSLTDYGYTF
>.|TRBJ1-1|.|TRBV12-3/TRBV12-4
TGTGCCAGCAGTTCCGGGGGTGGGGGGACTGAAGCTTTCTTT
CASSSGGGGTEAFF
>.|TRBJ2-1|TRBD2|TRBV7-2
TGTGCCAGCAGCAGACAGCGGGAGGGCTACAATGAGCAGTTCTTC
CASSRQREGYNEQFF
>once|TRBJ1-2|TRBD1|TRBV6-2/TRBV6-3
TGTGCCAGCAGACGAGGGACAGACTATGGCTACACCTTC
CASRRGTDYGYTF
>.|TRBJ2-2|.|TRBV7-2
TGTGCCAGCAGCTTACTGAAGGAGCTGTTTTTT
CASSLLKELFF
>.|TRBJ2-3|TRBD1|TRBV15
TGTGCCACCAGCTCACGACAGGGGAGAGGAGATACGCAGTATTTT
CATSSRQGRGDTQYF
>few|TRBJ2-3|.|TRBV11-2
TGTGCCAGGGGTGGGGCGGGAAGCACAGATACGCAGTATTTT
CARGGAGSTDTQYF
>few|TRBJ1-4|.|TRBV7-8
TGTGCCAGCAGCCTTAGGAGGGGCAGGCCAAATGAAAAACTGTTTTTT
CASSLRRGRPNEKLFF
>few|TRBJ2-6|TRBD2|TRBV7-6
TGTGCCAGCAGCTTCCTCCTGTACCTAGCGGGGGACTCTGGGGCCAACGTCCTGACTTTC
CASSFLLYLAGDSGANVLTF
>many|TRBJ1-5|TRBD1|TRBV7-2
TGTGCCAGCAGCTTAGCTCTCAGGGGGCACGTTCAGCCCCAGCATTTT
CASSLALRGHVQPQHF
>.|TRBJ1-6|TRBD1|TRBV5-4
TGTGCCACCTCGGACAGGGGCTTCATATATGGAAATTCACCCCTCCACTTT
CATSDRGFIYGNSPLHF